The 23 T cell receptor beta chains listed next were all sequenced from one sample in a study of identical twins. One entry per CDR3 protein results from TCRdb running MiXCR on the 5' RACE reads. This sample has 400,000 to 550,000 distinct CDR3 sequences, with about 13% found just once. This same sample was also taken into another study, of yellow fever vaccine responses in identical twins.

Specimen: CD4+ T cells sorted from blood. These receptors all come from a woman aged 18-29 years in good health.

This chain joins TRBV6-5 and TRBJ2-4; no clear D gene. Germline V gene sequence: CDR1 MNHEY, CDR2 SVGAGI. The length of the CDR3 is 16 residues. V dropped 0 bases and J dropped 2 bases, with 11 bases sitting between them. The chain's CDR3 is CASSYSLSFTKNIQYF. The CDR3 bases are TGTGCCAGCAGTTACTCGCTCAGTTTCACCAAAAACATTCAGTACTTC.

This rearrangement joins TRBV7-3 to TRBJ2-5; D assignment may be TRBD1 or TRBD2 (5 bases each). Trimming took 5 bases from V and 0 from J, leaving 16 bases between them. Germline V gene sequence: CDR1 SGHTA, CDR2 FQGTGA. This CDR3 region has 16 residues. The CDR3 DNA is TGTGCCAGCAGCCTTGGGGGATGGGGGTACCAAGAGACCCAGTACTTC. Protein sequence: CASSLGGWGYQETQYF.

This clonotype turned up a few times. The V gene is TRBV15, the J gene TRBJ2-7; no clear D. CDR1 is LNHNV and CDR2 is YYDKDF in the germline V gene (reference sequence). The CDR3 totals 13 residues. V was shortened by 0 bases and J by 6 bases, with 9 bases between the two germline ends. The chain's CDR3 is CATSRDLPGEQYF. Here the CDR3 DNA reads TGTGCCACCAGCAGAGATCTACCTGGCGAGCAGTACTTC. Full variable domain (remainder filled in from reference TRBV15 and TRBJ2-7): DAMVIQNPRYQVTQFGKPVTLSCSQTLNHNVMYWYQQKSSQAPKLLFHYYDKDFNNEADTPDNFQSRRPNTSFCFLDIRSPGLGDTAMYLCATSRDLPGEQYFGPGTRLTVT.

Many counts were recorded for this clonotype. The chain uses TRBV19 and TRBJ2-3, with 7 bases that match TRBD2. CDR3 length: 14 amino acids. Germline values: CDR1 LNHDA, CDR2 SQIVND (reference sequence). Unmatched junction bases numbered 6, after V lost 6 bases and J lost 3 bases. CDR3 loop: CASSLGGETDTQYF. As DNA, the CDR3 is TGTGCCAGTAGCCTGGGGGGGGAAACAGATACGCAGTATTTT.

This clonotype was seen a handful of times. This chain connects TRBV7-9 to TRBJ2-1; 8 bases agree with TRBD2. CDR3 length: 17 amino acids. Losses at the gene ends were 2 bases for V and 4 bases for J; bases not matched to a gene: 10. CDR1 is SEHNR and CDR2 is FQNEAQ in the germline V gene (reference sequence). CDR3 amino acids: CASSLLGGGIGYNEQFF. As DNA, the CDR3 is TGTGCCAGCAGCTTATTGGGCGGGGGGATTGGGTACAATGAGCAGTTCTTC.

The CDR3 reads CASSQEPSYGYTF. Written as DNA, the CDR3 is TGCGCCAGCAGCCAAGAGCCGAGCTATGGCTACACCTTC. The chain couples TRBV4-1 to TRBJ1-2; D unclear. The CDR3 has 13 residues. Germline V gives CDR1 MGHRA, CDR2 YSYEKL. The germline V and J ends were trimmed by 0 bases and 4 bases, with 6 bases remaining between them.

The chain carries TRBV15 and TRBJ2-1; TRBD2 agrees at 7 bases. After removal of 5 bases from V and 12 bases from J, the junction contained 16 bases not matched to a gene. The germline CDR1 and CDR2 sequences are LNHNV and YYDKDF (reference sequence). There are 15 residues in the CDR3. This CDR3 reads CATSLGRGTLMRQFF. CDR3 nucleotides: TGTGCCACCAGCCTGGGGCGGGGGACCTTAATGAGGCAGTTCTTC.

There are a few counts of this clonotype. The rearrangement uses TRBV20-1 and TRBJ2-7; D not resolved. V was trimmed by 0 bases and J by 3 bases, leaving 12 bases between them. CDR3 length equals 14 residues. From germline, CDR1 is DFQATT and CDR2 SNEGSKA (reference sequence). CDR3 sequence: CSARDDRINYEQYF. CDR3 nucleotide sequence: TGCAGTGCTAGAGATGACCGTATTAACTACGAGCAGTACTTC.

Many counts were recorded for this clonotype. This chain joins TRBV12-3 or TRBV12-4 and TRBJ2-7; 8 bases match TRBD1. J lost 6 bases, V lost 6 bases, and 4 bases had no gene match. This CDR3 comprises 12 residues. DNA for the CDR3: TGTGCCAGCAGCCGTGACAGGGGCGAGCAGTACTTC. It is translated as CASSRDRGEQYF.

This clonotype occurred many times. The chain employs TRBV7-9 and TRBJ2-3, with 12 bases lining up with TRBD2. Germline lookup yields CDR1 SEHNR and CDR2 FQNEAQ (reference sequence). V shed 4 bases and J 4 bases; nucleotides not matched to a gene: 6. This CDR3 has 16 residues. Written as DNA, the CDR3 is TGTGCCAGCAGCTGGGCCCTAGCGGGAGGGCCAGATACGCAGTATTTT. Translating gives CASSWALAGGPDTQYF.

This clonotype came up a few times. The chain recombines TRBV7-9 with TRBJ2-6; D not certain. Per the germline V gene, CDR1 is SEHNR and CDR2 is FQNEAQ (reference sequence). The V end was cut by 0 bases, the J end by 0 bases, with 6 bases between. This CDR3 has 16 amino acids. CDR3 residues: CASSLAMGSGANVLTF. In nucleotides, the CDR3 is TGTGCCAGCAGCTTAGCGATGGGCTCTGGGGCCAACGTCCTGACTTTC. The entire variable domain, with the rest obtained from reference TRBV7-9 and TRBJ2-6, is as follows: DTGVSQNPRHKITKRGQNVTFRCDPISEHNRLYWYRQTLGQGPEFLTYFQNEAQLEKSRLLSDRFSAERPKGSFSTLEIQRTEQGDSAMYLCASSLAMGSGANVLTFGAGSRLTVL.

The V gene is TRBV3-1, the J gene TRBJ2-7; D call uncertain. The CDR3 runs to 13 residues. V was trimmed by 2 bases and J by 7 bases, leaving 12 bases between them. Germline CDR1 LGHDT, CDR2 YNNKEL (reference sequence). The CDR3 is CASSQSPPGEQYF. Written as DNA, the CDR3 is TGTGCCAGCAGCCAATCGCCGCCCGGGGAGCAGTACTTC.

The chain employs TRBV5-4 and TRBJ2-6; D not resolved. Germline values: CDR1 SGHNT, CDR2 YYREEE (reference sequence). CDR3 size: 17 residues. The V end lost 1 base, the J end lost 0 bases, and 11 bases lay between the germline ends. The CDR3 DNA sequence: TGTGCCAGCAGCTTGACCGGACGCCCCTCTGGGGCCAACGTCCTGACTTTC. This encodes CASSLTGRPSGANVLTF.

The CDR3 coding sequence is TGCAGCGCCGCCCTGGTTGGCTACGAGCAGTACTTC. Its protein is CSAALVGYEQYF. The gene calls are TRBV29-1 and TRBJ2-7; D not certain. Trimming took 7 bases from V and 3 from J, leaving 13 bases between them. This CDR3 has 12 amino acids. CDR1 and CDR2 from the germline V gene are SQVTM and ANQGSEA.

This rearrangement joins TRBV6-5 to TRBJ2-7, with D possibly being TRBD1 (6 bases). The V gene lost 0 bases and the J gene lost 4 bases, with 13 bases spanning the gap. This CDR3 region has 15 residues. Germline assignment: CDR1 MNHEY and CDR2 SVGAGI. CDR3 nucleotides: TGTGCCAGCAGTTACTCGGCCTCAGGGGAATACGAGCAGTACTTC. This encodes CASSYSASGEYEQYF.

Worth noting for this clonotype: A much larger clone differs by one base, so this may be a read error. The chain carries TRBV29-1 and TRBJ2-1; perhaps D is TRBD1 or TRBD2 (5 bases each). Trimming cost V 4 bases and J 9 bases, with 16 bases left between them. The CDR3 runs 13 residues. Germline loops: CDR1 SQVTM, CDR2 ANQGSEA. The CDR3 region is CSVVSGSISEQFF. The CDR3 DNA follows: TGCAGCGTTGTTTCAGGGAGTATATCTGAGCAGTTCTTC.

This clonotype was seen ten or more times. The V call is TRBV6-1, the J call TRBJ2-7, with TRBD2 matching over 13 bases. V lost 6 bases and J lost 3; bases outside the gene matches: 8. CDR3 length: 16 amino acids. The germline V gene has CDR1 MNHNS and CDR2 SASEGT. Here the CDR3 reads CASRGLAGETYYEQYF. CDR3 nucleotide sequence: TGTGCCAGCAGAGGACTAGCGGGGGAAACATACTACGAGCAGTACTTC.

This clonotype was seen a few times. V and J are TRBV11-2 and TRBJ2-3; D is unclear. The germline CDR1 and CDR2 sequences are SGHAT and FQNNGV. Trimming pared 6 bases from V and 0 bases from J, leaving 22 bases between. The CDR3 sequence is 18 residues long. The CDR3 region has the DNA TGTGCCAGCAGTCTAGGGTTACGACGATTTTCTAGCACAGATACGCAGTATTTT. Its translation: CASSLGLRRFSSTDTQYF.

The rearrangement uses TRBV20-1 and TRBJ2-2; 7 bases line up with TRBD1. Germline V lookup: CDR1 DFQATT, CDR2 SNEGSKA (reference sequence). V shed 5 bases and J 1 base; nucleotides not matched to a gene: 4. The CDR3 runs 14 residues. CDR3 DNA sequence: TGCAGTGCTCGGGACAGAAAGAACACCGGGGAGCTGTTTTTT. This gives the protein CSARDRKNTGELFF.

V is TRBV6-4 and J is TRBJ1-2; the D is unclear. CDR3 size: 14 residues. Germline V CDR1 and CDR2: MRHNA, SNTAGT. Trimming left V 3 bases short and J 4 bases short, with 12 bases between. The CDR3 reads CASSEASGPYGYTF. The CDR3 DNA reads as TGTGCCAGCAGTGAGGCATCGGGCCCCTATGGCTACACCTTC.

The chain employs TRBV12-5 and TRBJ2-5; 8 bases match TRBD1. The germline CDR1 and CDR2 sequences are LGHNT and FRNRAP. This CDR3 contains 15 residues. V shed 4 bases and J 1 base; nucleotides not matched to a gene: 5. In DNA, the CDR3 is TGTGCTAGTGGTTCTGGACAGGGAGGCCAAGAGACCCAGTACTTC. The encoded protein is CASGSGQGGQETQYF.

This clonotype occurred a few times. The rearrangement links TRBV5-1 to TRBJ2-7, with D possibly TRBD1 on 5 matching bases. Germline V gives CDR1 SGHRS, CDR2 YFSETQ. The CDR3 is made up of 12 amino acids. Trimming took off 2 bases at V and 5 bases at J, with 8 bases between the two ends. For the CDR3, the DNA is TGCGCCAGCAGCTTAAAGGGGAACGAGCAGTACTTC. Its translation: CASSLKGNEQYF.

This rearrangement joins TRBV6-2 or TRBV6-3 to TRBJ2-7; 10 nucleotides align to TRBD1. Per germline, CDR1 MNHEY and CDR2 SVGEGT. The length of the CDR3 is 12 residues. V lost 8 bases to trimming and J lost 2 bases; unmatched junction nucleotides: 0. CDR3 in DNA: TGTGCCAGCGGGACAGGGGCCTACGAGCAGTACTTC. Amino acids: CASGTGAYEQYF.